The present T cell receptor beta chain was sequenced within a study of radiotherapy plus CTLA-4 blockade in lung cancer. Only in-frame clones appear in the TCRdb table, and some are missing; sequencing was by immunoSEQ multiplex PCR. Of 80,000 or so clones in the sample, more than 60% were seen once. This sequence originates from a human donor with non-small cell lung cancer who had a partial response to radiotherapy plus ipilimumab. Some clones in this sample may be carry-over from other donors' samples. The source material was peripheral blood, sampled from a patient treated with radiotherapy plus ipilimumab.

The CDR3 DNA sequence: TGTGCCATCAGTCCAGGGGGAGGTCAGCCCCAGCATTTT. Its translation: CAISPGGGQPQHF. The rearrangement links TRBV10-3 to TRBJ1-5, with TRBD1 identical over 7 bases. The germline V gene encodes CDR1 ENHRY and CDR2 SYGVKD. The CDR3 consists of 13 residues. The V gene end was trimmed by 5 bases and the J gene end by 6 bases; junction bases not matched to a gene: 4.